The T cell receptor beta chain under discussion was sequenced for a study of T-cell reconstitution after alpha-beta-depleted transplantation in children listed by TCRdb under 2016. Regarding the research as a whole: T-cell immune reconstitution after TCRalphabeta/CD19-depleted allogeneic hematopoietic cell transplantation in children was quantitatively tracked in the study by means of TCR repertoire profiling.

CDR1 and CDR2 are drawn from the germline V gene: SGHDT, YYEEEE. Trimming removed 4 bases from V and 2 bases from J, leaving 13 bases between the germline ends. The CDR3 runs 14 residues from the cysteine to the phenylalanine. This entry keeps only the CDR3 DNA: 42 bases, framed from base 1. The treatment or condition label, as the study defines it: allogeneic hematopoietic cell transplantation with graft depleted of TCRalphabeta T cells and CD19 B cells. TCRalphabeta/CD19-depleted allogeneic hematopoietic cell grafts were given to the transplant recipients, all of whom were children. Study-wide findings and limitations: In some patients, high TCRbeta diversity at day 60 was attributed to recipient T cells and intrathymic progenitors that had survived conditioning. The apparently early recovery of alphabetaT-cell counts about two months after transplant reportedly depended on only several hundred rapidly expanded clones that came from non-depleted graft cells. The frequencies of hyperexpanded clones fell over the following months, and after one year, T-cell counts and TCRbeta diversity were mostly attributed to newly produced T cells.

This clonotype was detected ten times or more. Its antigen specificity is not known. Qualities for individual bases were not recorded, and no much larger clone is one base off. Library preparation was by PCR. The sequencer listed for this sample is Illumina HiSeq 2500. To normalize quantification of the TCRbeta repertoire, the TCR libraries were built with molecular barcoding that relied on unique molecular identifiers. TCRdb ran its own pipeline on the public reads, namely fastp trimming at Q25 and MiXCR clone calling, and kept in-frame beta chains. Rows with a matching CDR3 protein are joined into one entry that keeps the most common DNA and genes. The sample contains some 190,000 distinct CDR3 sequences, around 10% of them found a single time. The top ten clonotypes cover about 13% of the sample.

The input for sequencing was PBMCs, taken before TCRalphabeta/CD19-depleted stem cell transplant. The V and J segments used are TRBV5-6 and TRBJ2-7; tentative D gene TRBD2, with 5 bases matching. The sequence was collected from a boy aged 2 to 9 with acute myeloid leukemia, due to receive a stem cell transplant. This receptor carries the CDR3 CASSQRTLAYEQYF. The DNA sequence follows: TGTGCCAGCAGCCAGCGGACTTTAGCCTACGAGCAGTACTTC.